This TCR beta chain was retrieved from a study of blood T cell repertoires in COVID-19. This CDR3 comprises 15 residues. Germline V CDR1 and CDR2: SGHAT, FQNNGV. V shed 5 bases and J 7 bases; nucleotides not matched to a gene: 8. TCRdb keeps only in-frame clones here, not all; method: immunoSEQ multiplex PCR. Of about 240,000 clones in the sample, around 84% were seen once. Source material: peripheral blood. This chain links TRBV11-2 with TRBJ2-2; 9 bases agree with TRBD1. This TCR was sampled from a woman under 30 with acute or convalescent COVID-19. The CDR3 coding sequence is TGTGCCAGCAGCCCCAACAGGGGGCAAGGCGGGGAGCTGTTTTTT. Protein: CASSPNRGQGGELFF. Supplemented by reference TRBV11-2 and TRBJ2-2, the full variable domain reads EAGVAQSPRYKIIEKRQSVAFWCNPISGHATLYWYQQILGQGPKLLIQFQNNGVVDDSQLPKDRFSAERLKGVDSTLKIQPAKLEDSAVYLCASSPNRGQGGELFFGEGSRLTVL.